These T cell receptor beta chains were read from a single sample in a study of blood T cells in healthy people across ages. MiXCR, applied by TCRdb to the 5' RACE reads, yields one record per CDR3 protein. Of about 780,000 distinct CDR3 sequences in the sample, around 50% were seen once. The specimen sequenced was blood. All receptors come from a man aged 80 or over in good health. CDR3s include the opening cysteine and the closing phenylalanine or tryptophan. Clone size, where shown, is once, few, many, or a class for clones that have expanded.

>few|TRBJ1-1|TRBV10-3
CAISAREGNTEAFF
>-|TRBJ2-3|TRBV4-2
CASSQDVETGNTDTQYF
>-|TRBJ2-1|TRBV5-1
CASSPTPVGEGYKEQFF
>-|TRBJ2-7|TRBV10-3
CAISGLAGVHEQYF
>many|TRBJ2-6|TRBV27
CASSSTGRGGANVLTF
>few|TRBJ1-5|TRBV5-1
CASREGGFDQPQHF
>few|TRBJ1-6|TRBV5-1
CASSNGGGGSSPLHF
>-|TRBJ2-7|TRBV28
CASTSPNKFGEQYF
>few|TRBJ2-5|TRBV5-1
CASSFIREQETQYF
>-|TRBJ2-7|TRBV4-3
CVSSQDHQVGYNEQYF
>-|-|TRBV7-8
CASSGCRDMTYEQYF
>many|TRBJ1-5|TRBV7-2
CASSLQGAMGNQPQHF
>-|TRBJ2-5|TRBV7-8
CASSPSRLTEAQYF
>many|TRBJ2-5|TRBV29-1
CSVGGWRQETQYF
>-|TRBJ1-4|TRBV20-1
CSTGGGKGEKLFF
>few|TRBJ2-3|TRBV11-2
CASSLGFSAGTQYF
>-|TRBJ2-2|TRBV2
CASRGAQGRGELFF
>-|TRBJ2-5|TRBV9
CASSVDPGVTETQYF
>-|TRBJ2-2|TRBV30
CAWSVRSSGVNTGELFF
>-|TRBJ2-5|TRBV7-2
CASSDRPGETQYF
>-|TRBJ2-1|TRBV15
CATSRGRETNEQFF
>-|TRBJ2-7|TRBV12-3/TRBV12-4
CASSLGAGQSSYEQYF
>once|TRBJ2-3|TRBV20-1
CSARLPDTQYF